A single sample gave rise to the 10 T cell receptor beta chains below, sequenced in a study of T cell repertoires in cytomegalovirus infection. TCRdb recomputed calls from the reads with MiXCR, one row per CDR3 protein. The sample holds roughly 640,000 distinct CDR3 sequences; roughly 24% are singletons and the top ten take approximately 8%. The sequenced sample consisted of CD8+ T cells from PBMCs. These TCRs come from a human donor in good health (CMV status not recorded). Some clones in this sample may be carry-over from other donors' samples.

V and J are TRBV6-4 and TRBJ2-4; 10 nucleotides align to TRBD1. From germline, CDR1 is MRHNA and CDR2 SNTAGT. The CDR3 length is 14 residues. J was trimmed by 6 bases and V by 9 bases; bases with no gene match: 8. CDR3 coding DNA: TGTGCCAGTATCTTCCGGGACAGGGGAAACATTCAGTACTTC. Translating it yields CASIFRDRGNIQYF.

The rearrangement links TRBV12-3 or TRBV12-4 to TRBJ2-3; 8 bases are a match to TRBD2. CDR3 length: 16 residues. The ends lost 2 bases at V and 6 bases at J; junction bases unmatched: 10. CDR3 DNA sequence: TGTGCCAGCAGTTTACCAGCGGGGGATCTAGAGGATACGCAGTATTTT. Amino acids: CASSLPAGDLEDTQYF.

This clonotype was counted at least ten times. The chain carries TRBV6-5 and TRBJ2-2, with 7 bases lining up with TRBD1. The CDR3 has 16 residues. Per the germline V gene, CDR1 is MNHEY and CDR2 is SVGAGI. The ends lost 3 bases at V and 3 bases at J; junction bases unmatched: 7. The CDR3 spells CASSYEGQSHTGELFF. The DNA of the CDR3 is TGTGCCAGCAGTTATGAGGGACAGTCTCACACCGGGGAGCTGTTTTTT.

V is TRBV20-1 and J is TRBJ2-2, with D perhaps matching TRBD2 (7 bases). The CDR3 extends over 16 amino acids. Germline V lookup: CDR1 DFQATT, CDR2 SNEGSKA (reference sequence). V was shortened by 5 bases and J by 4 bases, with 20 bases between the two germline ends. CDR3 nucleotide sequence: TGCAGTGCTCCCTCTTTCGCGGGGGCGGTCACCGGGGAGCTGTTTTTT. It yields the protein CSAPSFAGAVTGELFF.

The CDR3 loop reads CASNSDRGPGAFF. The CDR3, as DNA: TGTGCCAGCAACTCGGACAGGGGGCCGGGGGCTTTCTTT. The chain employs TRBV7-9 and TRBJ1-1; 11 nucleotides match TRBD1. This CDR3 has 13 residues. Germline V gene data show CDR1 as SEHNR and CDR2 as FQNEAQ (reference sequence). The V segment lost 7 bases and the J segment 11 bases; nucleotides outside the gene matches: 9.

The chain combines TRBV6-1 with TRBJ2-1; D is perhaps TRBD2 (6 bases). Per germline, CDR1 MNHNS and CDR2 SASEGT. V dropped 1 base and J dropped 9 bases, with 10 bases sitting between them. The CDR3 spans 13 residues. The DNA of the CDR3 is TGTGCCAGCAGTGAAGTCCGGGGGAGTGAGCAGTTCTTC. Amino acid sequence: CASSEVRGSEQFF.

This clonotype was observed many times. The genes are TRBV20-1 and TRBJ2-1; D unresolved. CDR3 length: 13 amino acids. V dropped 3 bases and J dropped 2 bases, with 8 bases sitting between them. Germline V CDR1 and CDR2: DFQATT, SNEGSKA (reference sequence). The CDR3 loop is CSASVRAYNEQFF. As DNA, the CDR3 is TGCAGTGCTAGCGTACGGGCCTACAATGAGCAGTTCTTC.

This clonotype was seen ten or more times. The V call is TRBV20-1, the J call TRBJ1-2; D gene uncertain. This CDR3 has 13 residues. V was shortened by 2 bases and J by 7 bases, with 14 bases between the two germline ends. In germline, CDR1 is DFQATT, CDR2 SNEGSKA (reference sequence). DNA of the CDR3: TGCAGTGCTAGAAGAAGCGAAGGTGGTGGCTACACCTTC. Its protein is CSARRSEGGGYTF.

This clonotype has a handful of counts. The rearrangement links TRBV14 to TRBJ1-6, with no clear D. The CDR3 is made up of 15 amino acids. The V and J ends lost 1 base and 7 bases respectively, with 11 bases between them. The germline gives CDR1 SGHDN, CDR2 FVKESK. The CDR3 region is CASSQGGALNSPLHF. In nucleotides, the CDR3 is TGTGCCAGCAGCCAAGGCGGTGCACTAAATTCACCCCTCCACTTT.

This clonotype was counted between two and nine times. The chain combines TRBV27 with TRBJ1-2; D may be TRBD1 (6 bases). Trimming took 8 bases from V and 8 from J, leaving 18 bases between them. The germline V gene encodes CDR1 MNHEY and CDR2 SMNVEV (reference sequence). The CDR3 runs to 13 residues. CDR3 nucleotide sequence: TGTGCCAGCGCTGGGACATCCCGGCGGGGCTACACCTTC. It specifies CASAGTSRRGYTF.